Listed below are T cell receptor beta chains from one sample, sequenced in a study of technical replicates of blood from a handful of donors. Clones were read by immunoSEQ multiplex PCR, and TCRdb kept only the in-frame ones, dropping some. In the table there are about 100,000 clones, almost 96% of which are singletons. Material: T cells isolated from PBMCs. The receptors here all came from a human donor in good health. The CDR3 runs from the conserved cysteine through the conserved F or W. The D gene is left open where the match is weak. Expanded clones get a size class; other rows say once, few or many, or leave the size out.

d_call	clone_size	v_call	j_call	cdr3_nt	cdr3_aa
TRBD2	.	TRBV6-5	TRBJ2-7	TGTGCCAGCAGCCGACTAGCGGGAGGTTCCTACGAGCAGTACTTC	CASSRLAGGSYEQYF
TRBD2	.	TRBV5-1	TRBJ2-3	TGCGCCAGCAGCTTGGAGGACAGGTTAGCGGGGGGCACAGATACGCAGTATTTT	CASSLEDRLAGGTDTQYF
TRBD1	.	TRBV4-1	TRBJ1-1	TGCGCCAGCAGCCCGACCGGGACAGGAAACACTGAAGCTTTCTTT	CASSPTGTGNTEAFF
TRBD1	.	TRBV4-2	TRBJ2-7	TGTGCCAGCAGCCAGGGGTCAACAGGGGTCGGGTACGAGCAGTACTTC	CASSQGSTGVGYEQYF
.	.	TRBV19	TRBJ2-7	TGTGCCAGTAGTCCGTCCAGCTCCTACGAGCAGTACTTC	CASSPSSSYEQYF
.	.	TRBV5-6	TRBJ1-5	TGTGCCAGCAGCTTCCGTGACAGTGATAGCAATCAGCCCCAGCATTTT	CASSFRDSDSNQPQHF
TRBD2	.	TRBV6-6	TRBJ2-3	TGTGCCAGCAGTTACCCGACTAGCGGGAGTACAGATACGCAGTATTTT	CASSYPTSGSTDTQYF
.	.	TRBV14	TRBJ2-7	TGTGCTAGCAGCCAAGATCCGGTCTCCCTCTACGAGCAGTACTTC	CASSQDPVSLYEQYF
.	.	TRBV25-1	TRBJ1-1	TGTGCCAGCAGTTCCTGGGGACACCCGAACACTGAAGCTTTCTTT	CASSSWGHPNTEAFF
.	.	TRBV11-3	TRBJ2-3	TGTGCCAGCAGCCCGACCGTGGGGGCTGCAGATACGCAGTATTTT	CASSPTVGAADTQYF
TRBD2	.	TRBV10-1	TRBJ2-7	TGCGCCAGAGCAACTTCAGCGGGAGGGTGGTACGAGCAGTACTTC	CARATSAGGWYEQYF
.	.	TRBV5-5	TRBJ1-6	TGTGCCAGCAGCCCCAGGCTTTGGGAGACCCTCCACTTT	CASSPRLWETLHF
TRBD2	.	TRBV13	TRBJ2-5	TGTGCCAGCAGCGGCCAGGGACTAGCGGAAGAGACCCAGTACTTC	CASSGQGLAEETQYF
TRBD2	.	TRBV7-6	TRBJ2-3	TGTGCCAGCAGCTTAGTTGAACTAGCGGGAGGTACAGATACGCAGTATTTT	CASSLVELAGGTDTQYF
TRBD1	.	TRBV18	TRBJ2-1	TGTGCCAGCTCACACGGGACAGGGATTTCGGATGAGCAGTTCTTC	CASSHGTGISDEQFF
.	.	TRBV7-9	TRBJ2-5	TGTGCCAGCAGCTTAGCGCAGGGTTCAAGGGGGGAGACCCAGTACTTC	CASSLAQGSRGETQYF
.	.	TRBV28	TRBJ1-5	TGTGCCAGCAGTTTACTGCCAAAAACTTGGGGCAGGGGAATCAATCAGCCCCAGCATTTT	CASSLLPKTWGRGINQPQHF
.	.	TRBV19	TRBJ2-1	TGTGCCAGTAGTACGCGGGCGATTGAGGGCGAGCAGTTCTTC	CASSTRAIEGEQFF
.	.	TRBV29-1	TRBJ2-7	TGCAGCGTTGTGGTGCGGGGATCCTACGAGCAGTACTTC	CSVVVRGSYEQYF
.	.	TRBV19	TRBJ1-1	TGTGCCAGTAGTGGCCCCCCAATGGGCTTCACTGAAGCTTTCTTT	CASSGPPMGFTEAFF
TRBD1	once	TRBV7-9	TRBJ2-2	TGTGCCAGCAGCTCAACTTTAGGGGGCCCCGGGGAGCTGTTTTTT	CASSSTLGGPGELFF
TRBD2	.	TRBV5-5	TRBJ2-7	TGTGCCAGCAGCTGGAAGAGCGGGGGGACCTCCTACGAGCAGTACTTC	CASSWKSGGTSYEQYF
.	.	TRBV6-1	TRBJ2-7	TGTGCCAGCAATGTTGTAGAGAGCTACGAGCAGTACTTC	CASNVVESYEQYF
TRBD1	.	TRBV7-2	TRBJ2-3	TGTGCCAGCAGCTTAATAAGGGGACAGGTGATTTCAGATACGCAGTATTTT	CASSLIRGQVISDTQYF
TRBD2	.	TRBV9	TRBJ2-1	TGTGCCAGCAGTAAGACTAGCGGGGGAGACAGCGTCTACAATGAGCAGTTCTTC	CASSKTSGGDSVYNEQFF
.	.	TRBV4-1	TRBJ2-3	TGCGCCACCAAGGGGGTAACAGATACGCAGTATTTT	CATKGVTDTQYF
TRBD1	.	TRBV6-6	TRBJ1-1	TGTGCCAGCCACCGGGACAGGGTGTTCGTGAACACTGAAGCTTTCTTT	CASHRDRVFVNTEAFF
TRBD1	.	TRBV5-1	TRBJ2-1	TGCGCCAGCAGCTTGGCTTCAGGGGGCCATGAGCAGTTCTTC	CASSLASGGHEQFF
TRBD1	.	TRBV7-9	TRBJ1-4	TGTGCCAGCAGCTTAGTTTGGGGGACAGTCGCAACTAATGAAAAACTGTTTTTT	CASSLVWGTVATNEKLFF
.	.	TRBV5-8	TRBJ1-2	TGTGCCAGCAGCTTTCGTGGAGGGAAGGACGGCTACACCTTC	CASSFRGGKDGYTF
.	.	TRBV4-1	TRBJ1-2	TGCGCCAGCAGCCAAGGCTACGCAGGGGTCAACTATGGCTACACCTTC	CASSQGYAGVNYGYTF
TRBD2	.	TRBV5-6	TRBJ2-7	TGTGCCAGCAGCCAGACTAGCCGGGGCCCCTACGAGCAGTACTTC	CASSQTSRGPYEQYF
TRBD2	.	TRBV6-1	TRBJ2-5	TGTGCCAGCGGTGATAGCGGGAGACAGACCCAGTACTTC	CASGDSGRQTQYF
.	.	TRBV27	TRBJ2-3	TGTGCCAGCAGTTTACAGGGGTCGGGCACAGATACGCAGTATTTT	CASSLQGSGTDTQYF
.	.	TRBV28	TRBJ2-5	TGTGCCAGCAGTTTAAGGGGCGTCGTGGAGACCCAGTACTTC	CASSLRGVVETQYF
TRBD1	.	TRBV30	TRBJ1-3	TGTGCCTGGAGTGTTTCAGGGGGCAACACCATATATTTT	CAWSVSGGNTIYF
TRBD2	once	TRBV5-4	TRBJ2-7	TGTGCCAGCAGCCCAGGTTTCATGTTAGCGGGAAAGTCCTACGAGCAGTACTTC	CASSPGFMLAGKSYEQYF
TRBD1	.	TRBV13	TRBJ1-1	TGTGCCAGCAGCCCATTGGACAGGGAAGCTTTCTTT	CASSPLDREAFF
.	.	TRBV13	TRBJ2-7	TGTGCCAGCAGCCCTAAGCAGCGAGAGGAGCAGTACTTC	CASSPKQREEQYF
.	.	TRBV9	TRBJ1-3	TGTGCCTCTACTCACGGGGTTAAGTCCGGAAACACCATATATTTT	CASTHGVKSGNTIYF
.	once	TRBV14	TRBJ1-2	TGTGCCAGCAGTTTCGGGGGAAACTCTGGCTACACCTTC	CASSFGGNSGYTF
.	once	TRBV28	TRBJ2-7	TGTGCCAGCAGTATCAGTCCGTCCTCTTACGAGCAGTACTTC	CASSISPSSYEQYF
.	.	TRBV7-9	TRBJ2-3	TGTGCCAGCAGCTTGAGCTCAGATACGCAGTATTTT	CASSLSSDTQYF
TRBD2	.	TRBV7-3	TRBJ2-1	TGTGCCAGCAGCTCCTCGGGGGGGGCCCACAATGAGCAGTTCTTC	CASSSSGGAHNEQFF
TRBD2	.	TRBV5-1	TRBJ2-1	TGCGCCAGCAGCTCCTCGACTAGCGGGATTGGGTCCTACAATGAGCAGTTCTTC	CASSSSTSGIGSYNEQFF
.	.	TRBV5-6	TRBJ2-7	TGTGCCAGCAGCTTGGGACTTACGAGATACGAGCAGTACTTC	CASSLGLTRYEQYF
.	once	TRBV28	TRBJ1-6	TGTGCCAGCAGCACCCTCGGACAGACTAATTCACCCCTCCACTTT	CASSTLGQTNSPLHF
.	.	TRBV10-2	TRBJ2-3	TGCGCCACCTCGACCAGGGGTACAGATACGCAGTATTTT	CATSTRGTDTQYF
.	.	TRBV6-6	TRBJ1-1	TGTGCCAGCAGTTACGCCGGACAGACGAACACTGAAGCTTTCTTT	CASSYAGQTNTEAFF
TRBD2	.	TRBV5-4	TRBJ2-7	TGTGCCAGCAGCTTGGCCAGTGGCGGGGGGCCCTACGAGCAGTACTTC	CASSLASGGGPYEQYF